This entry features one TCR beta chain sequence. Its target is not known. Germline values: CDR1 MNHEY, CDR2 SVGAGI. This CDR3 comprises 14 residues. The junction had 11 bases not matched to a gene; V was cut back by 9 bases and J by 6 bases. The data originate from a study of cytomegalovirus exposure and HLA in healthy donors. At the level of the study: An earlier analysis found around 120 million unique TCR beta sequences from around 180 million T cells. Study results and caveats: Presence/absence results assume similar sequencing depth per donor, which may not hold. A prior analysis recorded that most TCR beta V segments were productive about 87% or about 30% of the time.

Those who donated were healthy bone marrow donors. It was with 60 Vbeta and 13 Jbeta primers that the PCR ran. Assay: immunoSEQ multiplex PCR; the TCRdb copy retains only in-frame clones and omits some. The sample contains about 170,000 clones, approximately 81% of which appear only once. The source is a young man in good health and CMV-seropositive. The chain joins TRBV6-5 to TRBJ1-2; 9 bases map to TRBD1. Material: PBMCs. CDR3 region: CASSYNRGRDGYTF. CDR3 bases: TGTGCCAGTTCCTACAACAGGGGGCGCGATGGCTACACCTTC.